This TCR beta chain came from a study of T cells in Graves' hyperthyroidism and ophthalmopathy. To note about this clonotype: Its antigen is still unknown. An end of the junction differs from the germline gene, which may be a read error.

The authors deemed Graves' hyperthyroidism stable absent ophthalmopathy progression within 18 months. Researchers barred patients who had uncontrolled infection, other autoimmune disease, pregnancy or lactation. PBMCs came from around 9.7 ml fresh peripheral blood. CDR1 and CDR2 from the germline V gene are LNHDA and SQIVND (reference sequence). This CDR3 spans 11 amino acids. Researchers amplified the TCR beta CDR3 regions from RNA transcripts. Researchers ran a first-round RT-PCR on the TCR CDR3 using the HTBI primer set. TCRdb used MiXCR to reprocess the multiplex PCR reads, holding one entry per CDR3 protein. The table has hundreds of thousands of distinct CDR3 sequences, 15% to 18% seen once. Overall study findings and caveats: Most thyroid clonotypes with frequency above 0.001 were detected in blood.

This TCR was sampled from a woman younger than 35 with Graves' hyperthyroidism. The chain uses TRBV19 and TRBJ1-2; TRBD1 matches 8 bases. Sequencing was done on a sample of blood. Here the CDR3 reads CASQGAPGCTF. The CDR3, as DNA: TGTGCCAGTCAGGGGGCGCCTGGCTGCACCTTC.